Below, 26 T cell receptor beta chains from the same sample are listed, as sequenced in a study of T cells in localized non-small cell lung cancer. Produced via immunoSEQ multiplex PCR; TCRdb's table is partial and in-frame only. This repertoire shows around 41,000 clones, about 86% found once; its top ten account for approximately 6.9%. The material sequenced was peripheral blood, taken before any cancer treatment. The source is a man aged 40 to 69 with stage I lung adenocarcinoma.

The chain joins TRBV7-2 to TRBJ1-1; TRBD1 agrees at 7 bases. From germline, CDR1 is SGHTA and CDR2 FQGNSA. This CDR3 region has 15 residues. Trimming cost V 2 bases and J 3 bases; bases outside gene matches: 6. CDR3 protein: CASSLMAGGHTEAFF. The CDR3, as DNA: TGTGCCAGCAGCTTAATGGCAGGGGGACACACTGAAGCTTTCTTT. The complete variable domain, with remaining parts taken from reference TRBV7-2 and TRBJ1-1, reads GAGVSQSPSNKVTEKGKDVELRCDPISGHTALYWYRQSLGQGLEFLIYFQGNSAPDKSGLPSDRFSAERTGGSVSTLTIQRTQQEDSAVYLCASSLMAGGHTEAFFGQGTRLTVV.

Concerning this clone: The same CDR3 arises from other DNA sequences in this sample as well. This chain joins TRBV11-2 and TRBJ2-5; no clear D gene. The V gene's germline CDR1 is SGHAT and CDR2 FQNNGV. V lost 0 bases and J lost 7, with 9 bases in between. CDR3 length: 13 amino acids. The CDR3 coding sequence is TGTGCCAGCAGCTTAGAGCCCCCAGGGACCCAGTACTTC. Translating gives CASSLEPPGTQYF.

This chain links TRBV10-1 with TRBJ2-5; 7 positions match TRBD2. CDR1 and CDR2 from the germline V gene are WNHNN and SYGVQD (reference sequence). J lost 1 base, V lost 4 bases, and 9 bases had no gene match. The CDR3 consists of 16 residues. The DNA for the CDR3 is TGCGCCAGCAGTGTACCCAAACTAGCGATCCAAGAGACCCAGTACTTC. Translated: CASSVPKLAIQETQYF.

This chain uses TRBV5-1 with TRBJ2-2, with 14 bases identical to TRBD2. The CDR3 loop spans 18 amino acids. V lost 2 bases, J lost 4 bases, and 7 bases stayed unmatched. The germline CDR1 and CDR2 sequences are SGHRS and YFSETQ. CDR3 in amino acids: CASSLGLAGGGSTGELFF. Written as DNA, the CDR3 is TGCGCCAGCAGCTTAGGACTAGCGGGGGGAGGAAGCACCGGGGAGCTGTTTTTT.

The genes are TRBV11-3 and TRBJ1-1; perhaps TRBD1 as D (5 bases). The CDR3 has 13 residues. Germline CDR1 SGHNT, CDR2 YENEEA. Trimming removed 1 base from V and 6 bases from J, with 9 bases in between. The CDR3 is CASSLGGVSEAFF. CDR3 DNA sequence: TGTGCCAGCAGCTTAGGGGGGGTTTCTGAAGCTTTCTTT.

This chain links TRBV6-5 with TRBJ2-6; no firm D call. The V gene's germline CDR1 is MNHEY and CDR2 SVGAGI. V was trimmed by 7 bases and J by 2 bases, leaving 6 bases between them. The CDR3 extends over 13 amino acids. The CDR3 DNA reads TGTGCCAGCACGCGCCCTGGGGCCAACGTCCTGACTTTC. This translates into CASTRPGANVLTF.

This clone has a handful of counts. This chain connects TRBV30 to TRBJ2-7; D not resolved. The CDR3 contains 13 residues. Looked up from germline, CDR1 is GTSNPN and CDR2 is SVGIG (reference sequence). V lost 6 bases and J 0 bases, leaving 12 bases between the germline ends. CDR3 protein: CACLRDGSYEQYF. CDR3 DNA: TGTGCCTGCCTCCGAGACGGCTCCTACGAGCAGTACTTC.

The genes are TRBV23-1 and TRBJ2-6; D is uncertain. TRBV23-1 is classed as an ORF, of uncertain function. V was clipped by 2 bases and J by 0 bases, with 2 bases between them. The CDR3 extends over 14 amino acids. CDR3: CASSQVSGANVLTF. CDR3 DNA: TGCGCCAGCAGTCAAGTCTCTGGGGCCAACGTCCTGACTTTC.

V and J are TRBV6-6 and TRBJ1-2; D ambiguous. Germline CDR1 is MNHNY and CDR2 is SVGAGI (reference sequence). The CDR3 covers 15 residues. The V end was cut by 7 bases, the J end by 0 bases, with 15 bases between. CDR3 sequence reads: CASTSLQEANYGYTF. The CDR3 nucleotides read TGTGCCAGCACCTCGCTGCAAGAGGCTAACTATGGCTACACCTTC.

Written as DNA, the CDR3 is TGTGCCAGCACCCTGAACAGGGACACCAACTATGGCTACACCTTC. Residues: CASTLNRDTNYGYTF. This chain links TRBV11-2 with TRBJ1-2, with D possibly TRBD1 on 6 matching bases. The germline V gene encodes CDR1 SGHAT and CDR2 FQNNGV. CDR3 length: 15 amino acids. With 7 bases removed from V and 2 bases from J, the gap between germline ends came to 17 bases.

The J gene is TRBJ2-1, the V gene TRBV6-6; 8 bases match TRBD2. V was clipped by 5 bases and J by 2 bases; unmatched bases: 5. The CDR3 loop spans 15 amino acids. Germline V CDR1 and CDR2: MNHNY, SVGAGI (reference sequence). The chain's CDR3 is CASSLREGPYNEQFF. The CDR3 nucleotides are TGTGCCAGCAGTCTCCGGGAGGGCCCCTACAATGAGCAGTTCTTC.

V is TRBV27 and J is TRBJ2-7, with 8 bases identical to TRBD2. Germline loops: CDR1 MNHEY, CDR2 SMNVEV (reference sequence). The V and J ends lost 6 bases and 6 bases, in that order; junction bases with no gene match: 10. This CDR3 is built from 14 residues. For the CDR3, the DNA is TGTGCCAGCAGCCCCGGGACTAGAGGTTCCGAGCAGTACTTC. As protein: CASSPGTRGSEQYF.

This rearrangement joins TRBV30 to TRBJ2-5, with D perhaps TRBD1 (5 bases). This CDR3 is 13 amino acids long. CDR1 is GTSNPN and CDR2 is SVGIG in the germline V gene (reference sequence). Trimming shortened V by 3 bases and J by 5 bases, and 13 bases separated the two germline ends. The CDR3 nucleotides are TGTGCCTGGAGGGTTGCAGGGTGGGAGACCCAGTACTTC. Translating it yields CAWRVAGWETQYF.

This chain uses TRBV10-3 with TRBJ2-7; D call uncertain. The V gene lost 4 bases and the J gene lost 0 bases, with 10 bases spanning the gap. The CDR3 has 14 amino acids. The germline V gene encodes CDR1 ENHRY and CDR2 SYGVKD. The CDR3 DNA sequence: TGTGCCATCAGTGTTTCGGGCCACTCCTACGAGCAGTACTTC. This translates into CAISVSGHSYEQYF.

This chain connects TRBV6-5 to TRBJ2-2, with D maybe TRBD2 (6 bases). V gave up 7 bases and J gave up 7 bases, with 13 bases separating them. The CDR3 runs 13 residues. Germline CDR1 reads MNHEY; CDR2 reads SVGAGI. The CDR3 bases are TGTGCCAGCAACATGGCCGGGAGCGGGGAGCTGTTTTTT. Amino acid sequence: CASNMAGSGELFF.

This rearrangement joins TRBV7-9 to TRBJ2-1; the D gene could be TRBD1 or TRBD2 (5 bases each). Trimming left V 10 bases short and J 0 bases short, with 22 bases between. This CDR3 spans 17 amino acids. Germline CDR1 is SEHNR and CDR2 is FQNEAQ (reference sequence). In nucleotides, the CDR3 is TGTGCCACCAGGGCTAGCTACCCTCTAAGCTCCTACAATGAGCAGTTCTTC. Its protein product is CATRASYPLSSYNEQFF. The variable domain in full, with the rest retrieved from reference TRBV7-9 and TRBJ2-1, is DTGVSQNPRHKITKRGQNVTFRCDPISEHNRLYWYRQTLGQGPEFLTYFQNEAQLEKSRLLSDRFSAERPKGSFSTLEIQRTEQGDSAMYLCATRASYPLSSYNEQFFGPGTRLTVL.

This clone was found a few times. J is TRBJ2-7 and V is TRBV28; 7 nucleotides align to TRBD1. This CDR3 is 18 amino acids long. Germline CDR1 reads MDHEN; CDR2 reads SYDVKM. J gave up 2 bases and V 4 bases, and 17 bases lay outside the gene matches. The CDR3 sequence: CASSSPGTVPLEAYEQYF. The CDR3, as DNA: TGTGCCAGCAGTTCACCCGGGACAGTACCTCTCGAGGCCTACGAGCAGTACTTC.

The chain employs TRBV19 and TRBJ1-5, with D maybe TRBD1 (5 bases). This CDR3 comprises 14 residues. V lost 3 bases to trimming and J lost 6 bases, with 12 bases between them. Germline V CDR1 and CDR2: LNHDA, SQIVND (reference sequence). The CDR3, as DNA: TGTGCCAGTAGTATGGGGGACCTGACTCAGCCCCAGCATTTT. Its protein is CASSMGDLTQPQHF.

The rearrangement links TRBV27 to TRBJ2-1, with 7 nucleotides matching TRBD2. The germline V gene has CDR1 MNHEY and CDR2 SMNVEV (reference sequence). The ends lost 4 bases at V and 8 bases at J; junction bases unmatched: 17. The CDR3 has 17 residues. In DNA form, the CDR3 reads TGTGCCAGCAGTTCCAACCCCCTCGCGGGAGTGATCCATGAGCAGTTCTTC. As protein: CASSSNPLAGVIHEQFF.

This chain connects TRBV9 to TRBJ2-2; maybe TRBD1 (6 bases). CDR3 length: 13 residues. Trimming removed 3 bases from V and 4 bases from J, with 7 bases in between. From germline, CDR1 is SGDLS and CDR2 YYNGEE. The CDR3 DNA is TGTGCCAGCAGCGGGACAGTCACCGGGGAGCTGTTTTTT. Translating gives CASSGTVTGELFF. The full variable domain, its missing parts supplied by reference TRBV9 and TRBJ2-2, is DSGVTQTPKHLITATGQRVTLRCSPRSGDLSVYWYQQSLDQGLQFLIQYYNGEERAKGNILERFSAQQFPDLHSELNLSSLELGDSALYFCASSGTVTGELFFGEGSRLTVL.

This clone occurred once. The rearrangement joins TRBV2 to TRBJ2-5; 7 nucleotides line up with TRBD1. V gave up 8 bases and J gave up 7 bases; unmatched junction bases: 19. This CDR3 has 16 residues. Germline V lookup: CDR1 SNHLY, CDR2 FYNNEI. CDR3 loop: CASPPGTEYRGWTQYF. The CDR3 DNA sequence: TGTGCCAGCCCCCCAGGGACAGAGTATAGAGGTTGGACCCAGTACTTC.

The chain's CDR3 is CASSLLDGYNEQFF. The CDR3 DNA reads TGTGCCAGCAGCTTACTGGACGGATACAATGAGCAGTTCTTC. This sequence joins TRBV11-1 and TRBJ2-1; D unresolved. Germline CDR1 and CDR2: SGHAT and FQDESV (reference sequence). The CDR3 loop spans 14 amino acids. Trimming stripped 2 bases from V and 4 bases from J, with 9 bases between.

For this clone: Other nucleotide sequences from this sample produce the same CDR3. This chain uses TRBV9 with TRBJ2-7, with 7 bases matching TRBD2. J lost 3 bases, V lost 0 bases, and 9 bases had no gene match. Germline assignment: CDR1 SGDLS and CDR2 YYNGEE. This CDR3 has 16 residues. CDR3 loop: CASSVGGLAGIYEQYF. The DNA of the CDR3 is TGTGCCAGCAGCGTAGGTGGTTTAGCGGGTATCTACGAGCAGTACTTC.

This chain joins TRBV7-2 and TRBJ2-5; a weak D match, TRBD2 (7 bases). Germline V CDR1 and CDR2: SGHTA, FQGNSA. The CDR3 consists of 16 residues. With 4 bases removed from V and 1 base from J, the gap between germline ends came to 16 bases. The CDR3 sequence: CASSSARGDTQETQYF. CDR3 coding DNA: TGTGCCAGCAGCTCAGCCCGGGGGGACACCCAAGAGACCCAGTACTTC.

The CDR3 is CASSLEITAREYF. CDR3 sequence (DNA): TGTGCCAGCAGCTTAGAAATTACCGCACGAGAGTATTTT. The rearrangement uses TRBV11-2 and TRBJ2-3, with no clear D. The germline V gene has CDR1 SGHAT and CDR2 FQNNGV. Deletions cut 0 bases from V and 13 bases from J, with 14 bases between. The CDR3 is 13 residues long.

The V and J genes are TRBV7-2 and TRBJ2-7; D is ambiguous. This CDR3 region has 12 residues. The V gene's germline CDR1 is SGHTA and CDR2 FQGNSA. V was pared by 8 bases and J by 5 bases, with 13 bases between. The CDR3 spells CASHKPGHEQYF. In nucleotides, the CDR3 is TGTGCCAGCCACAAGCCGGGTCACGAGCAGTACTTC.